The clone carrying this TCR beta chain was counted only a few times. Antigen: not known. The study isolated at least 6.5 million PBMCs from each sample. This sample is drawn from a study of blood T cells in healthy people across ages. The study's findings and limits: Since the PBMCs were unsorted, naive and antigen-experienced cells could not be conclusively compared.

A sample-barcoded 5' primer and a J-beta primer mix were used in a second PCR of roughly 7 to 12 cycles. Every individual sample yielded 2.5 million or more paired-end reads (each containing CDR3). In TCRdb, the 5' RACE reads were re-called with MiXCR into one record per CDR3 protein. The repertoire includes some 800,000 distinct CDR3 sequences, 40% to 50% of them detected once, and about 19% sits in the top ten. The CDR3 is 15 residues long. V lost 3 bases and J lost 4, with 13 bases in between. CDR1 and CDR2 from the germline V gene are SGHTA and FQGNSA. The sequence was collected from a man in his sixties in good health. The V and J genes are TRBV7-2 and TRBJ2-1; TRBD2 is a possible D gene (6 bases). Specimen: blood. CDR3 in amino acids: CASSLTSISYNEQFF. The CDR3 region has the DNA TGTGCCAGCAGCTTGACTAGTATCTCTTACAATGAGCAGTTCTTC.